This TCR beta chain came from a study of T-cell reconstitution after alpha-beta-depleted transplantation in children. Broader study findings: After transplant, high TCRbeta diversity at day 60 in some patients arose from surviving recipient T cells and thymic progenitors. Hyperexpanded clones declined; after one year, newly produced T cells mostly supplied diversity. Reportedly, roughly two months post-transplant, alpha-beta T cells arose from several hundred expanded graft clones.

Deletions cut 2 bases from V and 3 bases from J, with 10 bases between. CDR1 and CDR2 from the germline V gene are LNHNV and YYDKDF (reference sequence). This CDR3 has 15 residues. Comments on this clonotype: Its antigen is not known.

As it was prepared, the TCRbeta library received unique molecular identifiers. TCRdb analysed the PCR reads with MiXCR anew, one entry per CDR3 protein. This table holds fewer than 550,000 distinct CDR3 sequences, about 10% found once. This material consisted of PBMCs, mostly from graft donor cells, taken 180 days after TCRalphabeta/CD19-depleted stem cell transplant. This rearrangement joins TRBV15 to TRBJ2-2, with D possibly TRBD2 on 6 matching bases. This sequence was found in a female patient between 2 and 15 years old who had a stem cell transplant for aplastic anemia, so the T cells may come from the graft donor. This CDR3 is CATSRRDSYTGELFF. DNA of the CDR3: TGTGCCACCAGCAGACGGGACTCGTACACCGGGGAGCTGTTTTTT.